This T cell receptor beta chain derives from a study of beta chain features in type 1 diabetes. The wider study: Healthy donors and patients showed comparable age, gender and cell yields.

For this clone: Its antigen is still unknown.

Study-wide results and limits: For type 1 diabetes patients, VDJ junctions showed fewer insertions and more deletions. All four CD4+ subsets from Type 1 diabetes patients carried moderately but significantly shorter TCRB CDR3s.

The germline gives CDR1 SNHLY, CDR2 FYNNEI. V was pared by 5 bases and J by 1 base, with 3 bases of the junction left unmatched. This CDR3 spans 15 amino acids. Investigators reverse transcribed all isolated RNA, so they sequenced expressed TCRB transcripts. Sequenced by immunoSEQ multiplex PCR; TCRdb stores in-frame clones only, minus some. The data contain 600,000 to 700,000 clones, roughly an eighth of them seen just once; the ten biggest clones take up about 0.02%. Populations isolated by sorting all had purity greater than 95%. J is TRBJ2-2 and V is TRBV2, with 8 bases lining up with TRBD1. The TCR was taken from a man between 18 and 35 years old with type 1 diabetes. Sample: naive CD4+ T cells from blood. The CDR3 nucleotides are TGTGCCAGCAGTAAACAGGGGGAGAACACCGGGGAGCTGTTTTTT. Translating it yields CASSKQGENTGELFF.